The 15 T cell receptor beta chains given below trace back to one sample, sequenced in a study of radiotherapy plus CTLA-4 blockade in lung cancer. Produced via immunoSEQ multiplex PCR; TCRdb's table is partial and in-frame only. There are around 72,000 clones in the sample; around 80% occur only once, and less than 7.5% lies in the top ten. Source: peripheral blood, taken from a patient treated with radiotherapy plus ipilimumab. These receptors were obtained from a human donor with non-small cell lung cancer who had a complete response to radiotherapy plus ipilimumab.

V is TRBV9 and J is TRBJ1-6, with 7 bases fitting TRBD1. The V gene's germline CDR1 is SGDLS and CDR2 YYNGEE. V trimming: 3 bases; J trimming: 3 bases; junction bases outside the gene matches: 3. CDR3 size: 15 residues. CDR3 bases: TGTGCCAGCAGCGGGGGGACAGACTATAATTCACCCCTCCACTTT. This sequence encodes CASSGGTDYNSPLHF. The variable domain in full, completed from reference TRBV9 and TRBJ1-6, reads DSGVTQTPKHLITATGQRVTLRCSPRSGDLSVYWYQQSLDQGLQFLIQYYNGEERAKGNILERFSAQQFPDLHSELNLSSLELGDSALYFCASSGGTDYNSPLHFGNGTRLTVT.

V usage is TRBV7-9 and J usage is TRBJ2-7, with D possibly matching TRBD2 (6 bases). There are 17 residues in the CDR3. The V end was cut by 7 bases, the J end by 4 bases, with 26 bases between. In germline, CDR1 is SEHNR, CDR2 FQNEAQ (reference sequence). Written as DNA, the CDR3 is TGTGCCAGCACCTCGTCGGAGTGGAAGGGCCGGGGGTACGAGCAGTACTTC. Translating it yields CASTSSEWKGRGYEQYF.

V usage is TRBV2 and J usage is TRBJ2-1; 12 bases fit TRBD2. Per the germline V gene, CDR1 is SNHLY and CDR2 is FYNNEI. There are 16 residues in the CDR3. V lost 7 bases, J lost 9 bases, and 13 bases stayed unmatched. In DNA, the CDR3 is TGTGCCAGCAATTTAGGGCTCGCTAGCGGGAGGGGTGAGCAGTTCTTC. Amino acid sequence: CASNLGLASGRGEQFF. Filled out from reference TRBV2 and TRBJ2-1, the complete variable domain reads EPEVTQTPSHQVTQMGQEVILRCVPISNHLYFYWYRQILGQKVEFLVSFYNNEISEKSEIFDDQFSVERPDGSNFTLKIRSTKLEDSAMYFCASNLGLASGRGEQFFGPGTRLTVL.

This chain joins TRBV27 and TRBJ2-1; 13 bases map to TRBD2. Trimming at V came to 10 bases and at J to 8 bases, leaving 14 bases not matched to a gene. Germline loops: CDR1 MNHEY, CDR2 SMNVEV (reference sequence). This CDR3 has 16 amino acids. Here the CDR3 reads CATRGGLAGPRDEQFF. The CDR3, as DNA: TGTGCCACCCGGGGGGGACTAGCGGGGCCAAGGGATGAGCAGTTCTTC.

This clone occurred once. This chain joins TRBV27 and TRBJ2-7; D gene ambiguous. From germline, CDR1 is MNHEY and CDR2 SMNVEV (reference sequence). The CDR3 runs to 14 residues. With 5 bases removed from V and 2 bases from J, the gap between germline ends came to 13 bases. CDR3 residues: CASSPRTGTYEQYF. CDR3 DNA: TGTGCCAGCAGTCCCAGGACCGGTACCTACGAGCAGTACTTC.

The chain is built from TRBV18 and TRBJ1-5, with TRBD1 as a possible D gene (6 bases). The germline gives CDR1 KGHSH, CDR2 LQKENI. The V end lost 5 bases, the J end lost 4 bases, and 9 bases lay between the germline ends. The CDR3 sequence is 13 residues long. The CDR3 nucleotides read TGTGCCAGCTCAGCCGACAGGAATCAGCCCCAGCATTTT. Amino acid sequence: CASSADRNQPQHF. Variable domain in full (rest from reference TRBV18 and TRBJ1-5): NAGVMQNPRHLVRRRGQEARLRCSPMKGHSHVYWYRQLPEEGLKFMVYLQKENIIDESGMPKERFSAEFPKEGPSILRIQQVVRGDSAAYFCASSADRNQPQHFGDGTRLSIL.

The chain is built from TRBV21-1 and TRBJ1-6; the table's D call of TRBD1 was not tested on the DNA. TRBV21-1 is designated a pseudogene. The CDR3 contains 15 residues. This CDR3 reads CASSKLYRYNSPLHF. The CDR3 DNA follows: TGTGCCAGCAGCAAACTTTACAGATATAATTCACCCCTCCACTTT.

The genes are TRBV27 and TRBJ1-1; 7 bases fit TRBD1. V lost 1 base and J lost 2; bases outside the gene matches: 7. This CDR3 spans 16 amino acids. Germline-derived CDR1 and CDR2 are MNHEY and SMNVEV (reference sequence). The CDR3 nucleotides read TGTGCCAGCAGTTTATTTATAGGGACAGCTAACACTGAAGCTTTCTTT. Its protein is CASSLFIGTANTEAFF.

A single count supports this clone. The CDR3 bases are TGTGCCTGGAGTGCAGGGCGCAATCAGCCCCAGCATTTT. The encoded protein is CAWSAGRNQPQHF. This chain links TRBV30 with TRBJ1-5; D perhaps matches TRBD1 (5 bases). CDR3 size: 13 residues. Germline CDR1 GTSNPN, CDR2 SVGIG (reference sequence). V lost 1 base, J lost 2 bases, and 6 bases lay in between.

V usage is TRBV30 and J usage is TRBJ1-2; D perhaps matches TRBD1 (6 bases). Looked up from germline, CDR1 is GTSNPN and CDR2 is SVGIG (reference sequence). This CDR3 region has 13 residues. Trimming cost V 4 bases and J 5 bases, with 14 bases left between them. The CDR3 spells CAWNIQGRYGYTF. DNA of the CDR3: TGTGCCTGGAATATTCAGGGGAGATATGGCTACACCTTC.

The rearrangement joins TRBV19 to TRBJ2-5; 10 bases map to TRBD1. The CDR3 is 14 residues long. V trimming: 7 bases; J trimming: 1 base; junction bases outside the gene matches: 3. CDR1 is LNHDA, CDR2 SQIVND, per germline (reference sequence). The CDR3 loop is CASKDRGPQETQYF. Written as DNA, the CDR3 is TGTGCCAGTAAAGACAGGGGGCCCCAAGAGACCCAGTACTTC.

This rearrangement joins TRBV25-1 to TRBJ2-5, with a possible D match to TRBD2 (5 bases). CDR1 MGHDK and CDR2 SYGVNS come from the germline V gene. V lost 3 bases and J 0 bases, leaving 11 bases between the germline ends. The CDR3 is 15 residues long. CDR3: CASSDGLMYQETQYF. As DNA, the CDR3 is TGTGCCAGCAGTGACGGACTGATGTACCAAGAGACCCAGTACTTC.

V is TRBV7-2 and J is TRBJ2-1; D gene ambiguous. Germline loops: CDR1 SGHTA, CDR2 FQGNSA. This CDR3 is built from 13 residues. V was trimmed by 5 bases and J by 14 bases, leaving 19 bases between them. The CDR3 DNA reads as TGTGCCAGCAGCCAAAAGGCAATTAGTATGGAGTTCTTC. This translates into CASSQKAISMEFF.

This clone appeared a few times. The genes are TRBV5-6 and TRBJ2-5, with TRBD2 as a possible D gene (5 bases). CDR3 length equals 14 residues. Germline V gene lookup returns CDR1 SGHDT and CDR2 YYEEEE. V lost 0 bases and J 4 bases, leaving 10 bases between the germline ends. CDR3 region: CASSLVGRGETQYF. The CDR3 region has the DNA TGTGCCAGCAGCTTGGTGGGGAGAGGAGAGACCCAGTACTTC. Full variable domain (rest looked up from reference TRBV5-6 and TRBJ2-5): DAGVTQSPTHLIKTRGQQVTLRCSPKSGHDTVSWYQQALGQGPQFIFQYYEEEERQRGNFPDRFSGHQFPNYSSELNVNALLLGDSALYLCASSLVGRGETQYFGPGTRLLVL.

The CDR3 nucleotides read TGTGCCAGCAGCGCGCGGCAGGGAAGCTCTGGAAACACCATATATTTT. This translates into CASSARQGSSGNTIYF. The V call is TRBV7-2, the J call TRBJ1-3; perhaps TRBD1 as D (5 bases). The CDR3 is made up of 16 amino acids. V lost 5 bases, J lost 0 bases, and 14 bases lay in between. The germline V gene has CDR1 SGHTA and CDR2 FQGNSA.